This is a list of T cell receptor beta chains from one sample in a study of CD4 T cells in relation to SARS-CoV-2 and coronaviruses. These receptors have no identified antigens. Profiling relied on immunoSEQ multiplex PCR, and the TCRdb table lists in-frame clones only, not all of them. The table shows fewer than 25,000 clones, with over 75% occurring only once. Sequenced input: CD4+ T cells from PBMCs, cultured in vitro. These TCRs come from a human donor in good health. Both conserved end residues are part of each CDR3. D genes are given only for firm matches. The size field is filled for only some rows; it gives once, few, many or a size class.

clone size	V gene	D gene	J gene	CDR3 DNA	CDR3 protein
NA	TRBV6-1	NA	TRBJ2-5	TGTGCCAGCAGTGGACCGGGGACACCCAAATGGGGGGAGACCCAGTACTTC	CASSGPGTPKWGETQYF
NA	TRBV6-5	NA	TRBJ2-3	TGTGCCAGCAGCTTAAGGCGGATGAGCACAGATACGCAGTATTTT	CASSLRRMSTDTQYF
few	TRBV7-9	NA	TRBJ2-5	TGTGCCAGCTCAGGGCAAGAGACCCAGTACTTC	CASSGQETQYF
few	TRBV6-5	NA	TRBJ2-7	TGTGCCAGCAAGCGCAGGGGAGAGCAGTACTTC	CASKRRGEQYF
NA	TRBV18	NA	TRBJ1-5	TGTGCCAGCTCTAGGGGGGGATCGGCTCAGCCCCAGCATTTT	CASSRGGSAQPQHF
NA	TRBV5-6	NA	TRBJ2-7	TGTGCCAGCAGCTCGACACCCCTACTAACCCTACTGGGCTACGAGCAGTACTTC	CASSSTPLLTLLGYEQYF
NA	TRBV18	TRBD1	TRBJ1-2	TGTGCCAGCTCACGAACGGACAGGGACGGTGGCTACACCTTC	CASSRTDRDGGYTF
NA	TRBV7-8	NA	TRBJ1-5	TGTGCCAGCAGCTTCGGTGTTAATCAGCCCCAGCATTTT	CASSFGVNQPQHF
medium-sized	TRBV19	TRBD2	TRBJ2-3	TGTGCCAGTAGTCGACCGGGACTAGCGGGAAGTAATCCGCAGTATTTT	CASSRPGLAGSNPQYF
NA	TRBV30	TRBD1	TRBJ1-5	TGTGCCTGGAGTGTTGGGACAGGGGTTGGTCAGCCCCAGCATTTT	CAWSVGTGVGQPQHF
NA	TRBV6-1	NA	TRBJ1-1	TGTGCCAGCAGTGAAGTGGGTCCGTCGGAAGCTTTCTTT	CASSEVGPSEAFF
NA	TRBV6-1	NA	TRBJ1-6	TGTGCCAGCAGTGAAATAGGAATGGGTGATTCACCCCTCCACTTT	CASSEIGMGDSPLHF
NA	TRBV10-3	TRBD2	TRBJ2-7	TGTGCCATCAGTGATGGGGCGGGAGGTAAAGAGCAGTACTTC	CAISDGAGGKEQYF
NA	TRBV6-2/TRBV6-3	TRBD2	TRBJ2-1	TGTGCCAGCAGTTCACTAGCGGGAGGCGTGGGAAATGAGCAGTTCTTC	CASSSLAGGVGNEQFF
few	TRBV5-8	TRBD1	TRBJ1-5	TGTGCCAGCAGCCTAGGACAGGTCTGGAATCAGCCCCAGCATTTT	CASSLGQVWNQPQHF
NA	TRBV20-1	NA	TRBJ2-3	TGCAGTGCTAGTACGAGCGGGCAGCAGTATTTT	CSASTSGQQYF
NA	TRBV6-1	NA	TRBJ1-1	TGTGCCAGCAGTGAAGTGTTTATTCTTGGCGGGACTGAAGCTTTCTTT	CASSEVFILGGTEAFF
NA	TRBV7-9	TRBD1	TRBJ2-3	TGTGCCAGCAGCTCCGGACAGGGACTCACAGATACGCAGTATTTT	CASSSGQGLTDTQYF
NA	TRBV15	NA	TRBJ1-6	TGTGCCACCAGCAGCCTTGTGGGGGATTCACCCCTCCACTTT	CATSSLVGDSPLHF
NA	TRBV5-1	NA	TRBJ2-2	TGCGCCAGCAACAAACAAATCGACAGTGACACCGGGGAGCTGTTTTTT	CASNKQIDSDTGELFF
NA	TRBV24-1	TRBD2	TRBJ2-1	TGTGCCACCAGTGATGCTAGCGGACTATACAATGAGCAGTTCTTC	CATSDASGLYNEQFF
NA	TRBV6-1	NA	TRBJ2-7	TGTGCCAGCAGTGAAGCCGGCCAGCTTAACTACTTC	CASSEAGQLNYF
NA	TRBV29-1	NA	TRBJ2-3	TGCAGCGTTCGAATGACAGATACGCAGTATTTT	CSVRMTDTQYF
NA	TRBV27	NA	TRBJ2-7	TGTGCCAGCAGTTTTGCTGGGACAATCATCTACGAGCAGTACTTC	CASSFAGTIIYEQYF
NA	TRBV7-9	NA	TRBJ1-1	TGTGCCAGCAGCTTTTTGTCGAGACTGAACACTGAAGCTTTCTTT	CASSFLSRLNTEAFF
NA	TRBV14	NA	TRBJ2-7	TGTGCCAGCAGCCAAGGGTCCGGCGGTGGATACGAGCAGTACTTC	CASSQGSGGGYEQYF
few	TRBV7-7	TRBD2	TRBJ2-7	TGTGCCAGCAGCCCTACTAGCGGGAGCTACGAGCAGTACTTC	CASSPTSGSYEQYF
NA	TRBV2	TRBD2	TRBJ2-7	TGTGCCAGCACTACATATAGCGGGAGGGCCGTGAGCGAGCAGTACTTC	CASTTYSGRAVSEQYF
NA	TRBV24-1	NA	TRBJ2-1	TGTGCCACCAGTGATAGGACTGGAAGCTCCTACAATGAGCAGTTCTTC	CATSDRTGSSYNEQFF
NA	TRBV6-5	NA	TRBJ1-1	TGTGCCAGCAGACGACCGGTAATGAACACTGAAGCTTTCTTT	CASRRPVMNTEAFF
NA	TRBV5-1	NA	TRBJ2-1	TGCGCCAGCAGCTTAGGCGGGGCGACCTACAATGAGCAGTTCTTC	CASSLGGATYNEQFF
NA	TRBV30	NA	TRBJ2-5	TGTGCCTGGAGTGTGTCCCAAGAGACCCAGTACTTC	CAWSVSQETQYF
NA	TRBV28	TRBD2	TRBJ2-1	TGTGCCAGCAGTGATAACGGACTAGCGGGCTACAATGAGCAGTTCTTC	CASSDNGLAGYNEQFF
NA	TRBV5-6	NA	TRBJ1-1	TGTGCCAGCAGCTTGGAAAGATACACTGAAGCTTTCTTT	CASSLERYTEAFF
once	TRBV18	TRBD1	TRBJ1-4	TGTGCCAGCTCAGTGGGACAGGGGAATGAAAAACTGTTTTTT	CASSVGQGNEKLFF
NA	TRBV24-1	NA	TRBJ2-1	TGTGCCACCAGTTTTCAGGGCAATGAGCAGTTCTTC	CATSFQGNEQFF
NA	TRBV19	NA	TRBJ2-6	TGTGCCAGTAGGCCAGGGACCTCTGGGGCCAACGTCCTGACTTTC	CASRPGTSGANVLTF
NA	TRBV5-1	NA	TRBJ1-3	TGCGCCAGCAGCTTATCACAGGGTCCAGGAAACACCATATATTTT	CASSLSQGPGNTIYF
NA	TRBV3-1/TRBV3-2	NA	TRBJ2-7	TGTGCCAGCAGCCCCGGACCGCCGGGAGAGCAGTACTTC	CASSPGPPGEQYF
NA	TRBV24-1	TRBD1	TRBJ1-2	TGTGCCACCAGTGACCAAGGGACAGCCGGCCCGGATGGCTACACCTTC	CATSDQGTAGPDGYTF
NA	TRBV7-8	NA	TRBJ1-1	TGTGCCAGCAGCTTAGCGAGGGATGTGAACACTGAAGCTTTCTTT	CASSLARDVNTEAFF
NA	TRBV6-5	NA	TRBJ1-5	TGTGCCAGCAGCCAGGATAGCAATCAGCCCCAGCATTTT	CASSQDSNQPQHF
NA	TRBV15	NA	TRBJ2-1	TGTGCCACCAGCATGTGGGGGGGCCCTAAAAATGAGCAGTTCTTC	CATSMWGGPKNEQFF
NA	TRBV10-3	NA	TRBJ1-6	TGTGCCACCGCTGGACAAGTTGATAATTCACCCCTCCACTTT	CATAGQVDNSPLHF
few	TRBV5-1	NA	TRBJ2-7	TGCGCCAGCAGCTCAACATACGAGCAGTACTTC	CASSSTYEQYF
NA	TRBV6-5	TRBD1	TRBJ1-2	TGTGCCAGCAGTTACCGCAGGGGGCGATTTGGCTACACCTTC	CASSYRRGRFGYTF
NA	TRBV6-5	TRBD1	TRBJ2-5	TGTGCCAGCACCAAGGGACAGGGCCCCCAAGAGACCCAGTACTTC	CASTKGQGPQETQYF
NA	TRBV4-2	NA	TRBJ2-7	TGTGCCAGCAGCCCAGGACCCTACGAGCAGTACTTC	CASSPGPYEQYF
few	TRBV6-1	TRBD1	TRBJ1-3	TGTGCCAGCAGTGAACCTCCGGGACAGGGATTCACAGGGTCTGGAAACACCATATATTTT	CASSEPPGQGFTGSGNTIYF